This T cell receptor (beta chain) originates from a study of radiotherapy plus CTLA-4 blockade in lung cancer. Study-wide context: Objective response was observed in roughly a sixth of patients, and disease control in less than 35%.

Here immunoSEQ multiplex PCR was the method, and the copy in TCRdb shows in-frame clones only, minus some. The sample yields approximately 40,000 clones, 75% to 80% seen once. Study-level points and caveats: TCR clones from tumors expanded in blood after radiotherapy plus ipilimumab. According to reports, early shifts in blood T cell clones, alongside interferon-beta, forecast response most accurately.

On this clone: The antigen is not known.

It was focal radiation plus CTLA-4 blockade with ipilimumab that patients with chemo-refractory metastatic non-small-cell lung cancer received. Germline CDR1 reads SGHRS; CDR2 reads YFSETQ. The CDR3 extends over 14 amino acids. After removal of 3 bases from V and 3 bases from J, the junction contained 5 bases not matched to a gene. The specimen was peripheral blood, collected from a patient treated with radiotherapy plus ipilimumab. The source of this sequence is a human donor with non-small cell lung cancer whose response to radiotherapy plus ipilimumab could not be evaluated. The chain couples TRBV5-1 to TRBJ2-7, with 8 nucleotides matching TRBD1. The CDR3 loop reads CASSWGQAVYEQYF. For the CDR3, the DNA is TGCGCCAGCAGCTGGGGACAGGCTGTCTACGAGCAGTACTTC.